This T cell receptor beta chain was recorded in a study of blood T cell repertoires in COVID-19. The wider study: Nucleic acid was either cDNA or gDNA, and it came from T cells, B-cell-depleted T cells, or PBMCs.

The CDR3 totals 16 residues. V lost 7 bases to trimming and J lost 7 bases; unmatched junction nucleotides: 16. Germline CDR1 LGHNT, CDR2 FRNRAP. Grouping used clinical history reported by participants in a survey and questionnaire. Profiled with immunoSEQ multiplex PCR; TCRdb holds only in-frame clones, not every one. This sample carries hundreds of thousands of clones, about 89% of them seen once, and the ten largest clones take roughly 8.3%. The sequenced sample was PBMCs or T cells enriched from blood (not recorded which). This receptor was taken from a middle-aged man who had recovered from COVID-19. This chain links TRBV12-5 with TRBJ2-1, with 7 bases lining up with TRBD2. CDR3 loop: CASELTLAAKGNEQFF. DNA for the CDR3: TGTGCTAGTGAACTGACGCTAGCGGCCAAGGGGAATGAGCAGTTCTTC.